This section outlines one T cell receptor (beta chain) sequence together with its context. What this receptor recognizes is not known. No much larger clone exists at a distance of one base, and base qualities are not known. To demonstrate the VDJtools post-analysis software, TCR beta repertoires were profiled from the peripheral blood of about 14 young patients with multiple sclerosis. The patients with multiple sclerosis were children and adolescents between roughly 6 and 15 years of age. Libraries were built with PCR. Sequencing was performed on an Illumina HiSeq 2500. To reduce PCR and sequencing biases, unique molecular identifiers were incorporated into the TCR beta cDNA libraries. Every 1 to 10 million input T cells yielded roughly 0.5 million cDNA molecules, meaning each molecule approximated one T cell. Patient libraries were prepared and sequenced with the same protocol used for the earlier healthy control dataset. Samples belonging to the same batch were prepared together, multiplexed and sequenced on a shared HiSeq lane. In the paper's pipeline: MIGEC was used to process the raw barcoded reads, and molecular identifier groups with only a single read were discarded before consensus assembly and CDR3 extraction. Clonotype tables were post-analysed with VDJtools, normalizing diversity by down-sampling all datasets to the smallest sample size. To correct batch-related cross-sample contamination, repertoire overlap clustering matched CDR3 amino acid sequences but not nucleotide sequences. The public sequencing data were trimmed at Q25 with fastp and processed into clonotypes with MiXCR by TCRdb, which kept only in-frame beta chains. Each entry is one CDR3 protein sequence, shown with its most common DNA and genes. V and J calls and clone size were set by TCRdb, not the authors. The sample table contains almost 700,000 distinct CDR3 sequences; only one count was recorded for 59% of them. 11% of the sample goes to the ten largest clones.

The data are from a study of post-analysis software for immune sequencing data (dated by TCRdb to between 2014 and 2017). Turning to the overall study: Recorded disease courses included relapsing-remitting, secondary progressive and progressive-relapsing multiple sclerosis, with some patients lacking subtype annotation. The patient repertoires were set against around eleven previously published healthy control repertoires from donors whose ages ranged from 6 to 25 years. A subset of samples was prepared in parallel using single-end sample barcoding, then pooled and co-amplified after Illumina adapter ligation. On the study overall, not on this receptor specifically: Patients showed significantly higher frequencies than controls for a handful of TRBV segments, among them TRBV5-6, TRBV5-1 and TRBV20-1. Direct clustering with F measure revealed strong co-clustering of samples prepared in the same batch, which led to a batch-effect correction. Compared with controls, multiple sclerosis patients had significantly lower normalized Chao1 diversity, a finding suggesting substantial peripheral T-cell clonal expansion. The control group was slightly older than the multiple sclerosis patient group.

CDR1 and CDR2 were assigned from the germline V gene as MNHNS and SASEGT. The CDR3 runs 10 residues from the cysteine to the phenylalanine. Only the CDR3 region is kept as DNA, spanning 30 bases read in frame from base 1. The TCR originated in a girl aged 2 to 10 with multiple sclerosis. Sequencing was done on a sample of blood. Recombination linked TRBV6-1 to TRBJ2-5, with 11 bases in between that match TRBD1. Read as DNA, the sequence is TGTGGGACAGGGGGCAATGAGCAGTACTTC. The resulting protein is CGTGGNEQYF.